The table lists the clone carrying this T cell receptor (beta chain) with a few counts. Its antigen remains unknown. Approximately 9.4 milliliters was the volume of peripheral blood drawn from each donor. Each sample yielded at least 7 million isolated PBMCs. Total RNA extracted from each sample amounted to at least 5.5 micrograms. Primers used in a second PCR of roughly 7 to 11 cycles were a sample-barcoded 5' primer and a J-beta primer mix. TCRdb called the 5' RACE reads again in MiXCR, with one record for every CDR3 protein. The sample has roughly 830,000 distinct CDR3 sequences, about 59% seen once. The sample belongs to a study of blood T cells in healthy people across ages. The study's findings and limits: Unknown donor CMV status possibly confounded expanded clonotype changes.

The sample was blood. The sequence derives from a man aged 25-45 years in good health.

The chain's CDR3 is CASSLLPGLGTDTQYF. As DNA, the CDR3 is TGTGCCAGCAGTTTACTACCGGGACTAGGTACAGATACGCAGTATTTT. The rearrangement links TRBV2 to TRBJ2-3; 8 bases fit TRBD2. CDR1 and CDR2 from the germline V gene are SNHLY and FYNNEI. Trimming cost V 5 bases and J 3 bases; bases outside gene matches: 10. The CDR3 runs 16 residues.